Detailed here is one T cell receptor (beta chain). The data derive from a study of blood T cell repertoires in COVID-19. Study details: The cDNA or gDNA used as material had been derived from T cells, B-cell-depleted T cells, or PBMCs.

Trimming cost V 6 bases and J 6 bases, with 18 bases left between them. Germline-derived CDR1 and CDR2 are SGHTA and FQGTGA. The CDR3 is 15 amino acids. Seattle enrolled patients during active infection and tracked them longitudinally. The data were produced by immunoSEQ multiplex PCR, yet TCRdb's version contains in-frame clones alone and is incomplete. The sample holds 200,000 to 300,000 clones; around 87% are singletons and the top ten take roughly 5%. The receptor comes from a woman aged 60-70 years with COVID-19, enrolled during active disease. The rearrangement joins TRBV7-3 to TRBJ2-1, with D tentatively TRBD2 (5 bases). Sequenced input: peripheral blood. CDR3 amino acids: CASRGFNDYLNEQFF. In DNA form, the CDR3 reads TGTGCCAGCAGGGGTTTCAACGACTACCTCAATGAGCAGTTCTTC.